This T cell receptor beta chain was sequenced during a study of T cells expressing NK-cell markers. Turning to the study itself: Serological testing identified most of the eight sequenced donors as HCMV-seropositive and one as seronegative.

The authors made TCR beta cDNA libraries by 5'RACE template switching. This switching added a universal primer site and UMIs. Following a re-call of the 5' RACE reads, TCRdb has one entry per CDR3 protein and lacks DNA. The repertoire table contains 550,000 to 600,000 distinct CDR3 sequences. Broader study findings: The same clonotypes also predominated in the CD3+CD56-NKG2C+ fraction of several donors.

As to this clonotype: The target antigen is unknown.

This CDR3 has 16 residues. CDR1 and CDR2 from the germline V gene are SGHVS and FNYEAQ. Sequencing was carried out using blood T cells: a sorted CD56 or NKG2C T cell subset, CD4+ or CD8+ T cells, or bulk PBMC T cells (not recorded which). The chain carries TRBV7-6 and TRBJ2-2. The TCR originated in a man younger than 35 in good health. This CDR3 reads CASSLAVAALSGELFF. The variable domain in full, with the rest retrieved from reference TRBV7-6 and TRBJ2-2, is GAGVSQSPRYKVTKRGQDVALRCDPISGHVSLYWYRQALGQGPEFLTYFNYEAQQDKSGLPNDRFSAERPEGSISTLTIQRTEQRDSAMYRCASSLAVAALSGELFFGEGSRLTVL.